The 24 T cell receptor beta chains below all came from one sample that was sequenced in a study of graft-versus-host responses after intestinal transplantation. Antigens of these TCRs are unknown. TCRdb's table, derived via immunoSEQ multiplex PCR, lists solely in-frame clones and lacks some. The sample holds roughly 90,000 clones; around nine tenths are singletons and the top ten take approximately 5.6%. Sequenced material: unstimulated CD8+ T cells sorted from spleen or lymph node cells, taken before intestinal transplant. All receptors derive from a human donor who received an intestinal transplant.

V is TRBV27 and J is TRBJ1-5; a weak D match, TRBD1 (5 bases). Trimming removed 7 bases from V and 1 base from J, with 11 bases in between. Per germline, CDR1 MNHEY and CDR2 SMNVEV (reference sequence). CDR3 length: 14 residues. CDR3 protein: CASTPQGSNQPQHF. The CDR3 nucleotides read TGTGCCAGCACCCCCCAGGGCAGCAATCAGCCCCAGCATTTT.

This clone has a single count. This rearrangement joins TRBV14 to TRBJ1-1; no firm D call. V dropped 4 bases and J dropped 5 bases, with 23 bases sitting between them. Germline assignment: CDR1 SGHDN and CDR2 FVKESK. The CDR3 sequence is 17 residues long. CDR3 sequence: CASSRDWVPVSMTEAFF. As DNA, the CDR3 is TGTGCCAGCAGCCGAGATTGGGTCCCCGTAAGTATGACTGAAGCTTTCTTT.

This clone appeared a single time. The chain combines TRBV6-5 with TRBJ1-1; D is ambiguous. The CDR3 sequence is 14 residues long. Germline V CDR1 and CDR2: MNHEY, SVGAGI. Trimming removed 0 bases from V and 5 bases from J, with 10 bases in between. CDR3 coding DNA: TGTGCCAGCAGTTACTCGGGCGCGGGGACTGAAGCTTTCTTT. Translation: CASSYSGAGTEAFF.

The sample holds one count of this clone. This rearrangement joins TRBV14 to TRBJ2-3; D is possibly TRBD2 (6 bases). Trimming cost V 4 bases and J 6 bases, with 17 bases left between them. The CDR3 has 15 amino acids. Germline V gene data show CDR1 as SGHDN and CDR2 as FVKESK. The CDR3 sequence is CASSPSGTPLDTQYF. CDR3 bases: TGTGCCAGCAGCCCTTCCGGGACTCCCCTCGATACGCAGTATTTT. Complete variable domain (other parts from reference TRBV14 and TRBJ2-3): EAGVTQFPSHSVIEKGQTVTLRCDPISGHDNLYWYRRVMGKEIKFLLHFVKESKQDESGMPNNRFLAERTGGTYSTLKVQPAELEDSGVYFCASSPSGTPLDTQYFGPGTRLTVL.

There are a few counts of this clone. The V call is TRBV6-4, the J call TRBJ1-1; D may be TRBD1 (5 bases). V was pared by 3 bases and J by 3 bases, with 8 bases between. The V gene's germline CDR1 is MRHNA and CDR2 SNTAGT. This CDR3 has 13 amino acids. In DNA, the CDR3 is TGTGCCAGCAGTGAAGCGGGACACACTGAAGCTTTCTTT. Its protein product is CASSEAGHTEAFF.

This clone was detected only once. This chain uses TRBV7-9 with TRBJ2-1; 13 nucleotides match TRBD2. The ends lost 5 bases at V and 9 bases at J; junction bases unmatched: 10. CDR1 and CDR2 from the germline V gene are SEHNR and FQNEAQ (reference sequence). CDR3 length: 16 amino acids. The CDR3 nucleotides read TGTGCCAGCAGCACCCCTACTAGCGGGGGGGCCGGTGAGCAGTTCTTC. Residues: CASSTPTSGGAGEQFF.

CDR3 sequence reads: CASTRPSPGGDEQYF. The CDR3 bases are TGTGCCAGCACCCGCCCGAGCCCTGGCGGAGACGAGCAGTACTTC. The rearrangement links TRBV2 to TRBJ2-7; D is undetermined. V was clipped by 7 bases and J by 5 bases, with 21 bases between them. The CDR3 totals 15 residues. Germline-derived CDR1 and CDR2 are SNHLY and FYNNEI.

V and J are TRBV27 and TRBJ1-3; D unresolved. The germline V gene encodes CDR1 MNHEY and CDR2 SMNVEV (reference sequence). The CDR3 sequence is 15 residues long. Between the trimmed V and J ends, which lost 1 base and 0 bases, there was a span of 7 bases. CDR3 protein: CASSLFPDSGNTIYF. DNA for the CDR3: TGTGCCAGCAGTTTATTCCCAGACTCTGGAAACACCATATATTTT.

The gene calls are TRBV7-2 and TRBJ2-3, with 12 bases fitting TRBD2. CDR1 is SGHTA and CDR2 is FQGNSA in the germline V gene. After removal of 0 bases from V and 4 bases from J, the junction contained 2 bases not matched to a gene. The CDR3 runs 16 residues. For the CDR3, the DNA is TGTGCCAGCAGCTTAGCCCCTAGCGGGGGGGCAGATACGCAGTATTTT. This gives the protein CASSLAPSGGADTQYF. The full variable domain, in which reference TRBV7-2 and TRBJ2-3 provide the parts outside the CDR3, is GAGVSQSPSNKVTEKGKDVELRCDPISGHTALYWYRQSLGQGLEFLIYFQGNSAPDKSGLPSDRFSAERTGGSVSTLTIQRTQQEDSAVYLCASSLAPSGGADTQYFGPGTRLTVL.

The chain has TRBV11-3 and TRBJ2-3; maybe TRBD1 (5 bases). V lost 1 base, J lost 5 bases, and 10 bases lay in between. Germline CDR1 SGHNT, CDR2 YENEEA. This CDR3 comprises 14 residues. CDR3 amino acids: CASSLGQGGDTQYF. The CDR3 DNA reads TGTGCCAGCAGCTTAGGGCAGGGTGGAGATACGCAGTATTTT.

This clone has a single count. V gene TRBV19 combines with J gene TRBJ1-5, with D possibly being TRBD1 (6 bases). V lost 0 bases to trimming and J lost 5 bases, with 14 bases between them. The CDR3 covers 16 residues. Looked up from germline, CDR1 is LNHDA and CDR2 is SQIVND (reference sequence). The CDR3, as DNA: TGTGCCAGTAGTATAGATTGGACACAGGGTTATCAGCCCCAGCATTTT. Translating it yields CASSIDWTQGYQPQHF. The whole variable domain, filled in from reference TRBV19 and TRBJ1-5, reads DGGITQSPKYLFRKEGQNVTLSCEQNLNHDAMYWYRQDPGQGLRLIYYSQIVNDFQKGDIAEGYSVSREKKESFPLTVTSAQKNPTAFYLCASSIDWTQGYQPQHFGDGTRLSIL.

The V call is TRBV7-6, the J call TRBJ1-3; 7 bases are a match to TRBD1. This CDR3 contains 17 residues. Unmatched junction bases numbered 8, after V lost 3 bases and J lost 0 bases. Germline V gives CDR1 SGHVS, CDR2 FNYEAQ. This CDR3 reads CASSFGEQGFSGNTIYF. As DNA, the CDR3 is TGTGCCAGCAGCTTCGGGGAACAGGGGTTCTCTGGAAACACCATATATTTT.

This rearrangement joins TRBV6-5 to TRBJ2-3, with no clear D. The germline V gene has CDR1 MNHEY and CDR2 SVGAGI. Between the trimmed V and J ends, which lost 0 bases and 4 bases, there was a span of 8 bases. The CDR3 totals 14 residues. The CDR3 sequence: CASSYSPDPDTQYF. In DNA, the CDR3 is TGTGCCAGCAGTTACTCCCCGGATCCAGATACGCAGTATTTT.

CDR3 DNA sequence: TGTGCCAGCAGCCACAGGAATCAGCCCCAGCATTTT. Encoded protein: CASSHRNQPQHF. The chain joins TRBV13 to TRBJ1-5; tentatively, D is TRBD1 (5 bases). The CDR3 spans 12 residues. Trimming left V 5 bases short and J 4 bases short, with 6 bases between. Germline loops: CDR1 PRHDT, CDR2 FYEKMQ (reference sequence).

This clone appeared once. This chain uses TRBV25-1 with TRBJ1-2, with D uncertain. V gave up 5 bases and J gave up 4 bases, with 20 bases separating them. Germline V gene lookup returns CDR1 MGHDK and CDR2 SYGVNS. The CDR3 totals 16 residues. CDR3 amino acids: CASSRLKVGKTYGYTF. As DNA, the CDR3 is TGTGCCAGCAGTAGATTGAAAGTGGGAAAGACCTATGGCTACACCTTC.

V is TRBV7-6 and J is TRBJ2-2, with 9 bases that match TRBD1. Unmatched junction bases numbered 23, after V lost 4 bases and J lost 8 bases. The CDR3 totals 20 residues. In germline, CDR1 is SGHVS, CDR2 FNYEAQ. The CDR3 loop reads CASSSPGTGIFPLTWGELFF. The CDR3 DNA is TGTGCCAGCAGCTCCCCCGGGACAGGGATCTTCCCCCTCACTTGGGGGGAGCTGTTTTTT.

The rearrangement uses TRBV6-5 and TRBJ2-5, with D maybe TRBD2 (5 bases). Germline CDR1 and CDR2: MNHEY and SVGAGI. V lost 0 bases and J 2 bases, leaving 10 bases between the germline ends. This CDR3 region has 15 residues. The CDR3 is CASSYSPGSQETQYF. CDR3 sequence (DNA): TGTGCCAGCAGTTACTCCCCGGGATCGCAAGAGACCCAGTACTTC.

This chain joins TRBV28 and TRBJ1-4, with TRBD1 matching over 8 bases. The CDR3 runs to 18 residues. Trimming cost V 2 bases and J 0 bases; bases outside gene matches: 8. CDR1 is MDHEN and CDR2 is SYDVKM in the germline V gene. As DNA, the CDR3 is TGTGCCAGCAGTTTAAATCTGGACAGGGTTGCAACTAATGAAAAACTGTTTTTT. Protein product: CASSLNLDRVATNEKLFF. The full variable domain, its missing parts supplied by reference TRBV28 and TRBJ1-4, is DVKVTQSSRYLVKRTGEKVFLECVQDMDHENMFWYRQDPGLGLRLIYFSYDVKMKEKGDIPEGYSVSREKKERFSLILESASTNQTSMYLCASSLNLDRVATNEKLFFGSGTQLSVL.

V is TRBV6-5 and J is TRBJ2-7; D is unresolved. The CDR3 covers 11 residues. The ends were cut back, 8 bases at V and 4 bases at J, with 9 bases in the middle. In germline, CDR1 is MNHEY, CDR2 SVGAGI. In DNA form, the CDR3 reads TGTGCCAGCGCCGTAAGTTACGAGCAGTACTTC. This translates into CASAVSYEQYF.

The V gene is TRBV6-5, the J gene TRBJ1-5; 7 bases agree with TRBD1. Germline V lookup: CDR1 MNHEY, CDR2 SVGAGI. This CDR3 has 14 residues. V lost 2 bases to trimming and J lost 2 bases; unmatched junction nucleotides: 0. CDR3 residues: CASSYTGGNQPQHF. The CDR3 DNA follows: TGTGCCAGCAGTTACACAGGGGGCAATCAGCCCCAGCATTTT.

The rearrangement joins TRBV6-5 to TRBJ2-7; TRBD2 matches 10 bases. Germline loops: CDR1 MNHEY, CDR2 SVGAGI. The V segment lost 2 bases and the J segment 3 bases; nucleotides outside the gene matches: 4. CDR3 length equals 15 residues. CDR3 nucleotide sequence: TGTGCCAGCAGTTACGCTAGCGGGGGTTTCTACGAGCAGTACTTC. Its translation is CASSYASGGFYEQYF.

The J gene is TRBJ2-1, the V gene TRBV11-2, with TRBD1 matching over 10 bases. From germline, CDR1 is SGHAT and CDR2 FQNNGV. The CDR3 contains 15 residues. J lost 2 bases, V lost 5 bases, and 3 bases had no gene match. CDR3: CASSLTGGPYNEQFF. The CDR3 DNA follows: TGTGCCAGCAGCCTGACAGGGGGCCCCTACAATGAGCAGTTCTTC.

Points on this clone: The same CDR3 is also encoded by other DNA sequences in this sample. The rearrangement uses TRBV7-6 and TRBJ2-7; maybe TRBD2 (6 bases). The CDR3 is 13 residues long. Germline V gene lookup returns CDR1 SGHVS and CDR2 FNYEAQ. V was trimmed by 3 bases and J by 6 bases, leaving 12 bases between them. CDR3 nucleotide sequence: TGTGCCAGCAGCTTTGACCGGGGGAGCGAGCAGTACTTC. This encodes CASSFDRGSEQYF.

The rearrangement links TRBV25-1 to TRBJ1-1; a possible D gene is TRBD1 (6 bases). Trimming took 4 bases from V and 8 from J, leaving 17 bases between them. Germline lookup yields CDR1 MGHDK and CDR2 SYGVNS. The CDR3 spans 14 residues. CDR3 nucleotides: TGTGCCAGCAGTGTGTGTGCGAGGACAGACGAAGCTTTCTTT. Translating it yields CASSVCARTDEAFF.